This TCR beta chain originates from a study of T cell responses to AZD1222 COVID-19 vaccine (dated by TCRdb to about 2021). In the study overall: A total of under 250 trial participants underwent TCR sequencing, of whom 207 had received two doses of AZD1222 and around 25 had received two doses of the MenACWY control vaccine. Enrollment into the trials was organized by age into subgroups of 18-55, 56-69 and 70-plus years, and those subgroups contained roughly 150, 30 and 60 TCR-sequenced participants, respectively.

Comment on this clone: Which antigen it targets is not known. Within one base of it there is no much larger clone, and no base qualities were kept.

Results and caveats for the whole study, not just this receptor: Participants were mostly white British, with more females than males. The authors suggested clonal diversity may have been underestimated. The 56-69-year group was small, and its depth increase did not reach significance, likely because of low power. Nearly half of unique spike-specific TCRs reportedly recognized epitopes outside regions mutated in the B.1.351 and B.1.1.7 variants. After two AZD1222 doses, both the breadth and the depth of spike-specific TCRs were significantly higher than at day 0 and than in MenACWY recipients. The vaccine-associated CD4 TCRs covered the entire spike protein, and the dominant responses fell in regions 160-218 and 743-854. Conclusions about previously exposed vaccinees are limited, since just a handful of AZD1222 recipients were seropositive for SARS-CoV-2 at baseline. Because no samples from the day 14 peak response were available, repertoires could be characterized only after the peak T cell response.

The germline V and J ends show losses of 3 bases and 5 bases respectively, and no gene match explains 4 bases of the junction. The CDR3 holds 14 amino acids from the cysteine to the phenylalanine. Only the CDR3 DNA stays, 42 bases, in frame from base 1. Looking up the germline V gene (reference sequence) yields CDR1 MNHEY and CDR2 SMNVEV. The CDR3 regions of human TCRbeta chains were analyzed by immunosequencing. Per the original workflow: TCRs in the repertoires were compared against a reference library of SARS-CoV-2-specific TCRs that had been generated with the MIRA antigen-specificity platform. Breadth was defined as the fraction of unique TCRs that were SARS-CoV-2-associated, and depth was defined as the fraction of total T cells that were SARS-CoV-2-associated. Using the MIRA data, every spike-specific TCR was mapped to the spike region that the TCR reacted to and assigned to either a CD4 or a CD8 class. Log10-transformed breadth and depth values were compared by one-way ANOVA with Sidak's multiple comparisons tests. TCRdb carries this immuneACCESS record with in-frame sequences only. Its versions omit some clonotypes, under half of them owing to an unresolved V gene in the studies checked, with the rest unexplained. Clone size and the V and J calls come from that table; the DNA yielded D and trimming. For this sample there are tens of thousands of clones; approximately 88% appear just once. The ten largest clones capture more than 8% of the sample.

The time point label of this sample denotes: about 28 days (+/-7) after the second vaccine dose. Taken with the paper, the label for treatment or condition translates to: meningococcal conjugate vaccine given as trial control. Vaccinee samples were obtained from the UK trials COV001 and COV002, which included a single-blind randomized controlled phase 2/3 trial of AZD1222 (ChAdOx1 nCoV-19) in healthy adults. Trial participant PBMC samples were collected at day 0 and day 28 after the second dose for TCRbeta chain sequencing. The chain is encoded by TRBV27 joined to TRBJ1-2; 9 bases in the junction line up with TRBD1. The sequence was obtained from an adult who received the MenACWY meningococcal vaccine as a control. Sequencing was performed on peripheral blood, taken 28 days after the second dose of the MenACWY control vaccine. The CDR3 here reads CASSFDRGRYGYTF. The nucleotide sequence reads TGTGCCAGCAGTTTCGACAGGGGGAGGTATGGCTACACCTTC.